Below, 14 T cell receptor beta chains from the same sample are listed, as sequenced in a study of cytomegalovirus exposure and HLA in healthy donors. PCR amplification relied on 60 Vbeta primers (plus 13 Jbeta primers). Here immunoSEQ multiplex PCR was the method, and the copy in TCRdb shows in-frame clones only, minus some. The sample records approximately 130,000 clones, more than 75% being singletons. The sequenced material came from PBMCs. These receptors originate from a woman aged 45-65 years in good health and CMV-seropositive.

The chain has TRBV5-1 and TRBJ2-1, with TRBD2 matching over 14 bases. V lost 3 bases and J lost 0; bases outside the gene matches: 5. Per germline, CDR1 SGHRS and CDR2 YFSETQ. CDR3 length: 18 residues. In DNA, the CDR3 is TGCGCCAGCAGCTGGGGACTAGCGGGAGACTCCTCCTACAATGAGCAGTTCTTC. Amino acids: CASSWGLAGDSSYNEQFF.

The table lists this clone with a count of one. The V gene is TRBV7-2, the J gene TRBJ1-6; possibly TRBD1 for D (5 bases). The V and J ends lost 2 bases and 7 bases respectively, with 15 bases between them. This CDR3 contains 16 residues. The germline V gene encodes CDR1 SGHTA and CDR2 FQGNSA. CDR3 DNA sequence: TGTGCCAGCAGCTTAATATCAGGGCCCGCGAATTCACCCCTCCACTTT. Encoded protein: CASSLISGPANSPLHF.

The rearrangement uses TRBV6-6 and TRBJ2-5; D is unresolved. With the DNA end fitting TRBJ2-7 better, the J assignment may be wrong. This CDR3 spans 15 amino acids. Germline V CDR1 and CDR2: MNHNY, SVGAGI (reference sequence). Here the CDR3 DNA reads TGTGCCAGCAGTTCACGTACCTATTCGGTGAACGAGCAGTACTTC. It encodes CASSSRTYSVNEQYF.

This sequence joins TRBV4-1 and TRBJ2-5; no clear D. Trimming took 2 bases from V and 6 from J, leaving 19 bases between them. In germline, CDR1 is MGHRA, CDR2 YSYEKL. The CDR3 has 16 amino acids. CDR3 in DNA: TGCGCCAGCAGCCAACCCTCGCTTGCCCCTCAGAAGACCCAGTACTTC. Translated: CASSQPSLAPQKTQYF.

The rearrangement links TRBV9 to TRBJ1-1; D is unclear. Germline lookup yields CDR1 SGDLS and CDR2 YYNGEE. The V gene lost 2 bases and the J gene lost 0 bases, with 14 bases spanning the gap. CDR3 length equals 16 residues. The chain's CDR3 is CASSVRDLGMNTEAFF. The CDR3 DNA follows: TGTGCCAGCAGCGTGCGGGATCTCGGGATGAACACTGAAGCTTTCTTT.

This chain connects TRBV28 to TRBJ1-2; D gene ambiguous. The CDR3 is 13 residues long. The germline CDR1 and CDR2 sequences are MDHEN and SYDVKM. Trimming left V 6 bases short and J 2 bases short, with 10 bases between. Written as DNA, the CDR3 is TGTGCCAGCAGGCCTGCGGGAAACTATGGCTACACCTTC. Residues: CASRPAGNYGYTF.

The V call is TRBV5-4, the J call TRBJ1-2; D is undetermined. V was shortened by 1 base and J by 6 bases, with 7 bases between the two germline ends. Germline lookup yields CDR1 SGHNT and CDR2 YYREEE (reference sequence). CDR3 length: 12 residues. The CDR3 region has the DNA TGTGCCAGCAGCTTGTTCAGAAATGGCTACACCTTC. It specifies CASSLFRNGYTF. The full variable domain, in which reference TRBV5-4 and TRBJ1-2 provide the parts outside the CDR3, is ETGVTQSPTHLIKTRGQQVTLRCSSQSGHNTVSWYQQALGQGPQFIFQYYREEENGRGNFPPRFSGLQFPNYSSELNVNALELDDSALYLCASSLFRNGYTFGSGTRLTVV.

The chain joins TRBV15 to TRBJ2-2, with D hard to call. Between the trimmed V and J ends, which lost 5 bases and 2 bases, there was a span of 6 bases. Germline V gene sequence: CDR1 LNHNV, CDR2 YYDKDF (reference sequence). The CDR3 loop spans 13 amino acids. This CDR3 is CATSELNTGELFF. CDR3 coding DNA: TGTGCCACCAGCGAGCTAAACACCGGGGAGCTGTTTTTT.

This clone was observed a handful of times. The chain combines TRBV7-8 with TRBJ1-1, with D maybe TRBD1 (5 bases). Between the trimmed V and J ends, which lost 3 bases and 1 base, there was a span of 12 bases. The CDR3 totals 15 residues. The germline V gene encodes CDR1 SGHVS and CDR2 FQNEAQ. The CDR3 loop is CASSFWGTSNTEAFF. The CDR3 DNA follows: TGTGCCAGCAGCTTTTGGGGGACTTCGAACACTGAAGCTTTCTTT.

This clone has a handful of counts. The sample contains more than one DNA sequence encoding this CDR3. The gene calls are TRBV19 and TRBJ1-1; D not resolved. V lost 5 bases and J 3 bases, leaving 13 bases between the germline ends. The CDR3 is 14 amino acids. Germline assignment: CDR1 LNHDA and CDR2 SQIVND (reference sequence). The CDR3, as DNA: TGTGCCAGTAGTCGTGGGGAGGGAGACACTGAAGCTTTCTTT. Protein sequence: CASSRGEGDTEAFF.

The chain has TRBV20-1 and TRBJ1-2; D gene uncertain. The CDR3 covers 11 residues. Germline assignment: CDR1 DFQATT and CDR2 SNEGSKA (reference sequence). V was trimmed by 6 bases and J by 1 base, leaving 6 bases between them. Here the CDR3 reads CSALDNYGYTF. As DNA, the CDR3 is TGCAGTGCCCTAGATAACTATGGCTACACCTTC.

The chain recombines TRBV7-9 with TRBJ2-3; a possible D gene is TRBD2 (5 bases). The CDR3 has 13 amino acids. V dropped 7 bases and J dropped 1 base, with 9 bases sitting between them. The germline V gene encodes CDR1 SEHNR and CDR2 FQNEAQ (reference sequence). CDR3: CASTKAGTDTQYF. The CDR3 DNA is TGTGCCAGCACCAAAGCGGGCACAGATACGCAGTATTTT.

The rearrangement uses TRBV7-2 and TRBJ2-7, with 13 bases aligning to TRBD2. The length of the CDR3 is 16 residues. Trimming took 1 base from V and 2 from J; bases not matched to a gene: 2. Germline V gives CDR1 SGHTA, CDR2 FQGNSA. CDR3 sequence (DNA): TGTGCCAGCAGCTTAGAGGGGACTAGCGGGGCCTACGAGCAGTACTTC. The encoded protein is CASSLEGTSGAYEQYF.

CDR3 sequence: CASSIPVNQPQHF. Written as DNA, the CDR3 is TGTGCCAGTAGTATCCCTGTTAATCAGCCCCAGCATTTT. This sequence joins TRBV19 and TRBJ1-5; D gene ambiguous. The CDR3 covers 13 residues. CDR1 is LNHDA, CDR2 SQIVND, per germline (reference sequence). Between the trimmed V and J ends, which lost 3 bases and 4 bases, there was a span of 7 bases. The whole variable domain, filled in from reference TRBV19 and TRBJ1-5, reads DGGITQSPKYLFRKEGQNVTLSCEQNLNHDAMYWYRQDPGQGLRLIYYSQIVNDFQKGDIAEGYSVSREKKESFPLTVTSAQKNPTAFYLCASSIPVNQPQHFGDGTRLSIL.